This entry lists 20 T cell receptor beta chains sequenced from one sample in a study of cytomegalovirus exposure and HLA in healthy donors. The protocol was immunoSEQ multiplex PCR, while the TCRdb copy is restricted to in-frame clones and leaves out a portion. The sample contains 150,000 to 200,000 clones, roughly 96% of which appear only once. Sequenced sample: PBMCs. The receptor set was obtained from a young woman in good health and CMV-seronegative.

The chain recombines TRBV5-6 with TRBJ1-1; possibly TRBD1 for D (5 bases). The germline V and J ends were trimmed by 2 bases and 0 bases, with 8 bases remaining between them. There are 14 residues in the CDR3. Germline V gene lookup returns CDR1 SGHDT and CDR2 YYEEEE. The CDR3 reads CASSLGDLNTEAFF. The CDR3 DNA sequence: TGTGCCAGCAGCTTAGGGGATTTGAACACTGAAGCTTTCTTT.

The chain joins TRBV4-1 to TRBJ2-5; 10 bases line up with TRBD2. The germline CDR1 and CDR2 sequences are MGHRA and YSYEKL. V lost 2 bases to trimming and J lost 2 bases; unmatched junction nucleotides: 2. This CDR3 is built from 15 residues. CDR3 amino acids: CASSQLAGAQETQYF. The DNA of the CDR3 is TGCGCCAGCAGCCAACTAGCGGGGGCTCAAGAGACCCAGTACTTC.

V is TRBV2 and J is TRBJ2-2; 7 bases are shared with TRBD2. Germline V gives CDR1 SNHLY, CDR2 FYNNEI. The trim removed 4 bases at V and 6 bases at J, leaving 5 bases unmatched. The CDR3 is 14 residues long. In DNA, the CDR3 is TGTGCCAGCAGTGGTTCGGGGGGTTCCGGGGAGCTGTTTTTT. Amino acids: CASSGSGGSGELFF.

This sequence joins TRBV6-5 and TRBJ2-7, with TRBD1 matching 9 bases. CDR1 and CDR2 (germline): MNHEY, SVGAGI. The junction had 8 bases not matched to a gene; V was cut back by 5 bases and J by 3 bases. CDR3 size: 15 residues. The CDR3 loop reads CASSPGTGIHYEQYF. The CDR3 DNA sequence: TGTGCCAGCAGTCCCGGGACAGGGATCCACTACGAGCAGTACTTC.

The chain carries TRBV5-8 and TRBJ2-7; 11 bases are a match to TRBD2. CDR1 and CDR2 (germline): SGHTS, YDEGEE. V dropped 1 base and J dropped 8; count of bases not matched to a gene: 11. This CDR3 comprises 16 residues. CDR3: CASSLSLAGGPRKQYF. The CDR3 region has the DNA TGTGCCAGCAGCTTGTCCCTAGCGGGGGGCCCCCGCAAGCAGTACTTC. Together with reference TRBV5-8 and TRBJ2-7, the CDR3 gives the full variable domain: EAGVTQSPTHLIKTRGQQATLRCSPISGHTSVYWYQQALGLGLQFLLWYDEGEERNRGNFPPRFSGRQFPNYSSELNVNALELEDSALYLCASSLSLAGGPRKQYFGPGTRLTVT.

The chain carries TRBV6-1 and TRBJ1-6, with TRBD1 as a possible D gene (5 bases). Trimming shortened V by 0 bases and J by 15 bases, and 9 bases separated the two germline ends. CDR3 length: 12 residues. Germline-derived CDR1 and CDR2 are MNHNS and SASEGT. The CDR3 bases are TGTGCCAGCAGTGAAGCGGGGGGACTCCTCCACTTT. Translating gives CASSEAGGLLHF.

The gene calls are TRBV7-2 and TRBJ2-1; 10 bases align to TRBD2. The germline V gene encodes CDR1 SGHTA and CDR2 FQGNSA. The CDR3 contains 15 residues. Trimming at V came to 5 bases and at J to 4 bases, leaving 5 bases not matched to a gene. CDR3 nucleotide sequence: TGTGCCAGCAGCGCATGGACTAGCGGTTACAATGAGCAGTTCTTC. Its translation is CASSAWTSGYNEQFF.

V is TRBV5-1 and J is TRBJ1-2; 7 nucleotides agree with TRBD1. Germline V gene lookup returns CDR1 SGHRS and CDR2 YFSETQ. The CDR3 is 14 amino acids. J gave up 4 bases and V 6 bases, and 9 bases lay outside the gene matches. CDR3 in amino acids: CASKERGGAYGYTF. CDR3 DNA sequence: TGCGCCAGCAAAGAGCGAGGGGGCGCCTATGGCTACACCTTC.

The J gene is TRBJ2-2, the V gene TRBV7-8; D gene uncertain. The germline CDR1 and CDR2 sequences are SGHVS and FQNEAQ. There are 11 residues in the CDR3. Trimming stripped 6 bases from V and 6 bases from J, with 5 bases between. CDR3 DNA sequence: TGTGCCAGCAGGGCCCCCGGGGAGCTGTTTTTT. It yields the protein CASRAPGELFF. The full variable domain, in which reference TRBV7-8 and TRBJ2-2 provide the parts outside the CDR3, is GAGVSQSPRYKVAKRGQDVALRCDPISGHVSLFWYQQALGQGPEFLTYFQNEAQLDKSGLPSDRFFAERPEGSVSTLKIQRTQQEDSAVYLCASRAPGELFFGEGSRLTVL.

The chain couples TRBV27 to TRBJ1-4; the D gene is possibly TRBD1 (6 bases). Trimming shortened V by 2 bases and J by 3 bases, and 7 bases separated the two germline ends. CDR3 size: 14 residues. Germline V gives CDR1 MNHEY, CDR2 SMNVEV (reference sequence). In nucleotides, the CDR3 is TGTGCCAGCAGTTTACAGGGGCCTAATGAAAAACTGTTTTTT. It translates to CASSLQGPNEKLFF.

Written as DNA, the CDR3 is TGTGCCAGCAGCCTTCGTTCCTGGGACAGGGGGGTCGGTGAGCAGTTCTTC. It translates to CASSLRSWDRGVGEQFF. The rearrangement links TRBV11-2 to TRBJ2-1; 11 nucleotides match TRBD1. CDR1 is SGHAT, CDR2 FQNNGV, per germline. Trimming at V came to 5 bases and at J to 9 bases, leaving 15 bases not matched to a gene. The CDR3 runs to 17 residues. Complete variable domain (other parts from reference TRBV11-2 and TRBJ2-1): EAGVAQSPRYKIIEKRQSVAFWCNPISGHATLYWYQQILGQGPKLLIQFQNNGVVDDSQLPKDRFSAERLKGVDSTLKIQPAKLEDSAVYLCASSLRSWDRGVGEQFFGPGTRLTVL.

Only one count was recorded for this clone. V usage is TRBV6-6 and J usage is TRBJ2-7; possibly TRBD1 for D (7 bases). Per germline, CDR1 MNHNY and CDR2 SVGAGI (reference sequence). V was clipped by 3 bases and J by 2 bases, with 14 bases between them. The CDR3 is made up of 15 amino acids. The CDR3 spells CASSYAGQLTYEQYF. In nucleotides, the CDR3 is TGTGCCAGCAGTTATGCGGGACAGCTTACCTACGAGCAGTACTTC.

J is TRBJ2-7 and V is TRBV14, with 7 bases lining up with TRBD2. Losses at the gene ends were 4 bases for V and 2 bases for J; bases not matched to a gene: 8. From germline, CDR1 is SGHDN and CDR2 FVKESK. The CDR3 has 15 amino acids. The CDR3 DNA reads TGTGCCAGCAGCCCCGAACTTGCGGGGGCCTACGAGCAGTACTTC. It codes for CASSPELAGAYEQYF.

Only one count was recorded for this clone. The chain combines TRBV7-9 with TRBJ1-2, with a tentative D call TRBD1 (6 bases). CDR1 SEHNR and CDR2 FQNEAQ come from the germline V gene (reference sequence). The V and J ends lost 4 bases and 3 bases respectively, with 9 bases between them. The CDR3 consists of 13 residues. Here the CDR3 DNA reads TGTGCCAGCAGCTACCGGACAGACTATGGCTACACCTTC. Translation gives CASSYRTDYGYTF.

The chain uses TRBV25-1 and TRBJ2-7; TRBD2 matches at 7 bases. Trimming removed 1 base from V and 6 bases from J; junction bases left unmatched: 18. This CDR3 contains 18 residues. In germline, CDR1 is MGHDK, CDR2 SYGVNS. The CDR3 DNA follows: TGTGCCAGCAGTGAATTATCTAGGGGTGGGACTACCCCTCCCGAGCAGTACTTC. This codes for CASSELSRGGTTPPEQYF.

This chain uses TRBV4-3 with TRBJ2-3, with 11 bases matching TRBD2. Germline CDR1 reads LGHNA; CDR2 reads YSLEER. The junction had 12 bases not matched to a gene; V was cut back by 1 base and J by 6 bases. This CDR3 has 18 amino acids. CDR3 region: CASSQAASSGGPLDTQYF. The DNA of the CDR3 is TGCGCCAGCAGCCAAGCTGCGTCTAGCGGGGGGCCCTTGGATACGCAGTATTTT.

The chain has TRBV30 and TRBJ1-2; D is perhaps TRBD1 (6 bases). V shed 3 bases and J shed 6 bases, with 23 bases lying between them. The CDR3 has 16 amino acids. Germline lookup yields CDR1 GTSNPN and CDR2 SVGIG (reference sequence). CDR3 protein: CAWSLRRGAGRDGYTF. DNA of the CDR3: TGTGCCTGGAGCCTCAGGAGGGGGGCAGGGAGGGATGGCTACACCTTC.

This chain links TRBV7-2 with TRBJ2-2; TRBD2 is a possible D gene (6 bases). CDR3 length equals 11 residues. Germline V lookup: CDR1 SGHTA, CDR2 FQGNSA. The V end was cut by 5 bases, the J end by 8 bases, with 6 bases between. DNA of the CDR3: TGTGCCAGCAGCCGGGGGGGGGAGCTGTTTTTT. Residues: CASSRGGELFF.

The chain combines TRBV27 with TRBJ1-2, with 9 bases identical to TRBD1. V gave up 4 bases and J gave up 7 bases; unmatched junction bases: 10. The CDR3 spans 15 residues. Germline CDR1 reads MNHEY; CDR2 reads SMNVEV (reference sequence). In DNA, the CDR3 is TGTGCCAGCAGTTCCGACAGGGGGTCGTTCGGTGGCTACACCTTC. Translated: CASSSDRGSFGGYTF.

The gene calls are TRBV5-4 and TRBJ1-2; TRBD1 might be the D (6 bases). The V gene's germline CDR1 is SGHNT and CDR2 YYREEE (reference sequence). Trimming took 0 bases from V and 5 from J, leaving 11 bases between them. This CDR3 region has 14 residues. The CDR3 region has the DNA TGTGCCAGCAGCTTGGGCGGACAGTCATATGGCTACACCTTC. Amino acids: CASSLGGQSYGYTF.